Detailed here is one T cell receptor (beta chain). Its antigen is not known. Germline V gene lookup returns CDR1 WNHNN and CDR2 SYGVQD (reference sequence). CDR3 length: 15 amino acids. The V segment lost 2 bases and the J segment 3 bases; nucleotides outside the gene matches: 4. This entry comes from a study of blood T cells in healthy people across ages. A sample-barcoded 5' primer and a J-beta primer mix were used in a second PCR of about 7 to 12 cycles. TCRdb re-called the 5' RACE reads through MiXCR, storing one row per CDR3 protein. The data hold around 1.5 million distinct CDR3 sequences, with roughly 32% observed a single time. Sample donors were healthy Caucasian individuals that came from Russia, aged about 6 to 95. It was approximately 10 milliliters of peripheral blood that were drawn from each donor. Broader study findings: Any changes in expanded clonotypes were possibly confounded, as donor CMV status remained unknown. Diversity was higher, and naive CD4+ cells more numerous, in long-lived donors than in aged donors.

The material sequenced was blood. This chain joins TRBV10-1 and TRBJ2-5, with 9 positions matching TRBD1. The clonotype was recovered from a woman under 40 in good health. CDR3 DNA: TGCGCCAGCAGTGAGGGGGGGACAGGGAAAGAGACCCAGTACTTC. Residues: CASSEGGTGKETQYF.